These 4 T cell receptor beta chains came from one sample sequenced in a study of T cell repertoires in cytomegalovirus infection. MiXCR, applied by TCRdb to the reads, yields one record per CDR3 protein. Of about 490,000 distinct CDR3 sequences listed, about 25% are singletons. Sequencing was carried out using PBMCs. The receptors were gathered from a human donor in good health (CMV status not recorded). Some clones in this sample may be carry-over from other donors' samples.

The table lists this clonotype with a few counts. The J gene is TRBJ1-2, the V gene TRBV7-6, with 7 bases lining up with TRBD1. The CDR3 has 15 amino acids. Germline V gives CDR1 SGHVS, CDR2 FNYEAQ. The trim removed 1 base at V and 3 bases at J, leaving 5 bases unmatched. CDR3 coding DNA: TGTGCCAGCAGCTTAGAACCCGACAGGGACTATGGCTACACCTTC. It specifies CASSLEPDRDYGYTF.

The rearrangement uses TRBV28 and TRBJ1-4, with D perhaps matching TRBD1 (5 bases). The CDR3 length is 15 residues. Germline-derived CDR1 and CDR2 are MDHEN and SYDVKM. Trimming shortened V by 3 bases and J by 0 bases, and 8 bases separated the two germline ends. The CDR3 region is CASSLLGATNEKLFF. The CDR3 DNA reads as TGTGCCAGCAGTTTGCTAGGGGCAACTAATGAAAAACTGTTTTTT.

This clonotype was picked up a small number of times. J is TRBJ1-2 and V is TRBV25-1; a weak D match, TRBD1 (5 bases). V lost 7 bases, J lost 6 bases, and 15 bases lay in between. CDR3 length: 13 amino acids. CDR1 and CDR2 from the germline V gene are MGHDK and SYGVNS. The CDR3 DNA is TGTGCCAGCAATATGGGACCGGAGAATGGCTACACCTTC. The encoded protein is CASNMGPENGYTF.

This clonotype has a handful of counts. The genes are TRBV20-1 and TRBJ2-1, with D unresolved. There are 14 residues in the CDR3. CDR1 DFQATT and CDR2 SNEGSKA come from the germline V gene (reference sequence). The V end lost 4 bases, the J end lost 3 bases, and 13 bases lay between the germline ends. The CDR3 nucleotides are TGCAGTGCTACCAGAAGCGCGTACTACAATGAGCAGTTCTTC. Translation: CSATRSAYYNEQFF.